These T cell receptor beta chains were read from a single sample in a study of T cells in Graves' hyperthyroidism and ophthalmopathy. TCRdb itself ran the multiplex PCR reads through MiXCR, one entry per CDR3 protein. The sample includes hundreds of thousands of distinct CDR3 sequences, approximately 15% of them seen just once. Input material: blood. Receptor source: a woman aged 40 to 55 with Graves' ophthalmopathy. Both conserved end residues are part of each CDR3. The D gene is left open where the match is weak. Part of the rows lack a size; the others show once, few, many or a class for expanded clones.

V gene: TRBV27; clone size: many; D gene: NA; J gene: TRBJ2-7; CDR3 protein: CASSPNPGTTLYEQYF; CDR3 DNA: TGTGCCAGCAGTCCAAATCCCGGGACAACGCTTTACGAGCAGTACTTC
V gene: TRBV30; clone size: many; D gene: TRBD1; J gene: TRBJ2-1; CDR3 protein: CAWRRTGYNEQFF; CDR3 DNA: TGTGCCTGGAGAAGGACAGGCTACAATGAGCAGTTCTTC
V gene: TRBV30; clone size: many; D gene: NA; J gene: TRBJ1-4; CDR3 protein: CAWSGSLGEKLFF; CDR3 DNA: TGTGCCTGGAGTGGAAGCCTAGGGGAAAAACTGTTTTTT
V gene: TRBV30; clone size: many; D gene: NA; J gene: TRBJ2-3; CDR3 protein: CAWSATGIGADTQYF; CDR3 DNA: TGTGCCTGGAGTGCAACAGGGATTGGCGCAGATACGCAGTATTTT
V gene: TRBV11-2; clone size: many; D gene: NA; J gene: TRBJ2-7; CDR3 protein: CASSLVTGRSYEQYF; CDR3 DNA: TGTGCCAGCAGCTTAGTCACGGGGCGATCCTACGAGCAGTACTTC
V gene: TRBV10-3; clone size: few; D gene: NA; J gene: TRBJ1-1; CDR3 protein: CAISEGAGNTEAFF; CDR3 DNA: TGTGCCATCAGTGAGGGGGCGGGGAACACTGAAGCTTTCTTT
V gene: TRBV9; clone size: few; D gene: NA; J gene: TRBJ2-3; CDR3 protein: CASSVAVEGTQYF; CDR3 DNA: TGTGCCAGCAGCGTCGCCGTTGAGGGCACGCAGTATTTT
V gene: TRBV28; clone size: many; D gene: TRBD1; J gene: TRBJ1-1; CDR3 protein: CASSWDRASEAFF; CDR3 DNA: TGTGCCAGCAGTTGGGACAGAGCCTCTGAAGCTTTCTTT
V gene: TRBV5-4; clone size: few; D gene: TRBD2; J gene: TRBJ2-3; CDR3 protein: CASSLGLGGDTQYF; CDR3 DNA: TGTGCCAGCAGCCTCGGACTAGGAGGGGATACGCAGTATTTT
V gene: TRBV6-1; clone size: few; D gene: NA; J gene: TRBJ2-6; CDR3 protein: CASSTGSAGANVLTF; CDR3 DNA: TGCGCCAGCAGTACAGGGTCGGCTGGGGCCAACGTCCTGACTTTC
V gene: TRBV3-1; clone size: NA; D gene: TRBD1; J gene: TRBJ1-1; CDR3 protein: CASSPGTGTSEAFF; CDR3 DNA: TGTGCCAGCAGCCCCGGGACAGGGACATCTGAAGCTTTCTTT
V gene: TRBV2; clone size: many; D gene: TRBD1; J gene: TRBJ1-2; CDR3 protein: CASSEPRQGANYGYTF; CDR3 DNA: TGTGCCAGCAGTGAACCTCGACAGGGAGCTAACTATGGCTACACCTTC
V gene: TRBV19; clone size: few; D gene: NA; J gene: TRBJ2-6; CDR3 protein: CASSIGPNSGANVLTF; CDR3 DNA: TGTGCCAGTAGTATCGGGCCTAACTCTGGGGCCAACGTCCTGACTTTC
V gene: TRBV12-3/TRBV12-4; clone size: NA; D gene: NA; J gene: TRBJ2-2; CDR3 protein: CASRIDAAGNTGELFF; CDR3 DNA: TGTGCCAGCAGGATTGACGCGGCAGGAAACACCGGGGAGCTGTTTTTT
V gene: TRBV2; clone size: many; D gene: TRBD2; J gene: TRBJ2-3; CDR3 protein: CASRREVADTQYF; CDR3 DNA: TGTGCCAGCAGGCGGGAGGTCGCAGATACGCAGTATTTT
V gene: TRBV6-1; clone size: many; D gene: NA; J gene: TRBJ2-5; CDR3 protein: CASRPGLTSGTQYF; CDR3 DNA: TGTGCCAGCAGGCCGGGACTCACCTCAGGGACCCAGTACTTC
V gene: TRBV10-1; clone size: NA; D gene: NA; J gene: TRBJ2-6; CDR3 protein: CASSETEETSGANVLTF; CDR3 DNA: TGCGCCAGCAGTGAGACGGAGGAGACATCTGGGGCCAACGTCCTGACTTTC
V gene: TRBV7-2; clone size: NA; D gene: NA; J gene: TRBJ2-7; CDR3 protein: CASSPRGLRGMSYEQYF; CDR3 DNA: TGTGCCAGCAGCCCGAGAGGTCTGAGAGGGATGTCCTACGAGCAGTACTTC
V gene: TRBV5-6; clone size: NA; D gene: NA; J gene: TRBJ1-2; CDR3 protein: CASSLGGLLGYTF; CDR3 DNA: TGTGCCAGCAGCTTGGGGGGACTGTTGGGCTACACCTTC
V gene: TRBV19; clone size: NA; D gene: NA; J gene: TRBJ1-1; CDR3 protein: CASSIPRINTEAFF; CDR3 DNA: TGTGCCAGTAGTATTCCCCGGATAAACACTGAAGCTTTCTTT
V gene: TRBV5-1; clone size: NA; D gene: TRBD2; J gene: TRBJ2-5; CDR3 protein: CASSLVPAGLGQTQYF; CDR3 DNA: TGCGCCAGCAGCTTGGTACCAGCGGGGCTAGGGCAGACCCAGTACTTC
V gene: TRBV29-1; clone size: few; D gene: TRBD2; J gene: TRBJ2-7; CDR3 protein: CSVEGQGGDEQYF; CDR3 DNA: TGCAGCGTTGAAGGGCAGGGAGGGGACGAGCAGTACTTC
V gene: TRBV29-1; clone size: few; D gene: TRBD2; J gene: TRBJ2-3; CDR3 protein: CSVEGTSSGRTDTQYF; CDR3 DNA: TGCAGCGTTGAAGGGACTTCTAGCGGACGCACAGATACGCAGTATTTT
V gene: TRBV5-5; clone size: NA; D gene: TRBD1; J gene: TRBJ1-5; CDR3 protein: CASSQVMDRDQPQHF; CDR3 DNA: TGTGCCAGCAGCCAAGTTATGGACAGGGACCAGCCCCAGCATTTT
V gene: TRBV20-1; clone size: few; D gene: NA; J gene: TRBJ2-4; CDR3 protein: CSARDPVRQYF; CDR3 DNA: TGCAGTGCTAGAGATCCTGTCCGTCAGTACTTC
V gene: TRBV20-1; clone size: NA; D gene: NA; J gene: TRBJ1-2; CDR3 protein: CSAANDGTIYGYTF; CDR3 DNA: TGCAGTGCAGCAAACGACGGAACGATCTATGGCTACACCTTC
V gene: TRBV10-3; clone size: few; D gene: TRBD2; J gene: TRBJ2-1; CDR3 protein: CAISGGGPAGGPYNEQFF; CDR3 DNA: TGTGCCATCAGTGGTGGTGGTCCCGCGGGGGGGCCCTACAATGAGCAGTTCTTC
V gene: TRBV6-6; clone size: many; D gene: NA; J gene: TRBJ1-1; CDR3 protein: CASSYSYRDTEAFF; CDR3 DNA: TGTGCCAGCAGTTACTCGTACAGAGACACTGAAGCTTTCTTT
V gene: TRBV18; clone size: few; D gene: NA; J gene: TRBJ1-2; CDR3 protein: CASSPGDIAFGYTF; CDR3 DNA: TGTGCCAGCTCACCTGGGGACATTGCATTCGGCTACACCTTC
V gene: TRBV10-3; clone size: NA; D gene: TRBD2; J gene: TRBJ2-1; CDR3 protein: CAISGGREYNEQFF; CDR3 DNA: TGTGCCATCAGTGGCGGGAGGGAATACAATGAGCAGTTCTTC
V gene: TRBV20-1; clone size: few; D gene: NA; J gene: TRBJ2-2; CDR3 protein: CSASVRRTGELFF; CDR3 DNA: TGCAGTGCTAGCGTCAGACGTACCGGGGAGCTGTTTTTT
V gene: TRBV20-1; clone size: many; D gene: TRBD1; J gene: TRBJ2-5; CDR3 protein: CSAKGAETQYF; CDR3 DNA: TGCAGTGCCAAGGGGGCAGAGACCCAGTACTTC
V gene: TRBV7-3; clone size: many; D gene: NA; J gene: TRBJ2-1; CDR3 protein: CASSLMRDSHEQFF; CDR3 DNA: TGTGCCAGCAGCTTAATGCGGGACTCCCATGAGCAGTTCTTC
V gene: TRBV18; clone size: few; D gene: NA; J gene: TRBJ2-2; CDR3 protein: CASSPNGRVANTGELFF; CDR3 DNA: TGTGCCAGCTCACCAAATGGTCGGGTCGCGAACACCGGGGAGCTGTTTTTT
V gene: TRBV2; clone size: many; D gene: TRBD1; J gene: TRBJ1-1; CDR3 protein: CAVRQGETEAFF; CDR3 DNA: TGTGCCGTCCGACAGGGGGAGACTGAAGCTTTCTTT
V gene: TRBV19; clone size: NA; D gene: TRBD1; J gene: TRBJ2-1; CDR3 protein: CASSIAIGTGAYNEQFF; CDR3 DNA: TGTGCCAGTAGTATCGCTATAGGGACAGGGGCCTACAATGAGCAGTTCTTC
V gene: TRBV6-1; clone size: many; D gene: NA; J gene: TRBJ2-3; CDR3 protein: CASQGGVLADTQYF; CDR3 DNA: TGTGCCAGCCAAGGAGGCGTCCTTGCAGATACGCAGTATTTT
V gene: TRBV18; clone size: NA; D gene: NA; J gene: TRBJ2-2; CDR3 protein: CASSPGQRTPGSCFF; CDR3 DNA: NA
V gene: TRBV6-1; clone size: NA; D gene: NA; J gene: TRBJ1-1; CDR3 protein: CASSEVAPWAFF; CDR3 DNA: TGTGCCAGCAGTGAGGTCGCCCCGTGGGCTTTCTTT
V gene: TRBV20-1; clone size: NA; D gene: NA; J gene: TRBJ2-5; CDR3 protein: CSAREFNRGGEAQYF; CDR3 DNA: TGCAGTGCTAGAGAATTTAACAGGGGAGGGGAGGCCCAGTACTTC
V gene: TRBV7-3; clone size: few; D gene: NA; J gene: TRBJ2-1; CDR3 protein: CASSSWQLPPDNTRGVSYNEQFF; CDR3 DNA: TGTGCCAGCAGCTCGTGGCAACTCCCCCCGGACAACACTAGGGGGGTCTCCTACAATGAGCAGTTCTTC
V gene: TRBV4-1; clone size: few; D gene: NA; J gene: TRBJ2-7; CDR3 protein: CASSQTHAQDEQYF; CDR3 DNA: TGCGCCAGCAGCCAAACCCACGCTCAGGACGAGCAGTACTTC
V gene: TRBV24-1; clone size: few; D gene: TRBD1; J gene: TRBJ2-1; CDR3 protein: CATSDSRTGDNEQFF; CDR3 DNA: TGTGCCACCAGTGATTCACGGACAGGGGACAATGAGCAGTTCTTC
V gene: TRBV18; clone size: many; D gene: NA; J gene: TRBJ1-1; CDR3 protein: CASSPRPGEGNTEAFF; CDR3 DNA: TGTGCCAGCTCACCACGGCCTGGGGAGGGGAACACTGAAGCTTTCTTT
V gene: TRBV6-1; clone size: many; D gene: NA; J gene: TRBJ2-2; CDR3 protein: CASTDSGELGELFF; CDR3 DNA: TGTGCCAGCACAGATAGTGGGGAGCTCGGGGAGCTGTTTTTT
V gene: TRBV28; clone size: few; D gene: TRBD2; J gene: TRBJ2-7; CDR3 protein: CASSSRTSGAYEQYF; CDR3 DNA: TGTGCCAGCAGTTCCCGGACTAGCGGGGCCTACGAGCAGTACTTC
V gene: TRBV11-2; clone size: many; D gene: NA; J gene: TRBJ2-5; CDR3 protein: CASSQTNRLETQYF; CDR3 DNA: TGTGCCAGCAGCCAAACCAACCGCCTGGAGACCCAGTACTTC
V gene: TRBV2; clone size: many; D gene: TRBD1; J gene: TRBJ1-2; CDR3 protein: CASTGTGQNYGYTF; CDR3 DNA: TGTGCCAGCACCGGGACAGGGCAGAACTATGGCTACACCTTC
V gene: TRBV30; clone size: many; D gene: NA; J gene: TRBJ1-4; CDR3 protein: CAWSLQRNEKLFF; CDR3 DNA: TGTGCCTGGAGTTTACAGCGTAATGAAAAACTGTTTTTT
V gene: TRBV6-5; clone size: many; D gene: NA; J gene: TRBJ2-7; CDR3 protein: CASSYGTTGSGEQYF; CDR3 DNA: TGTGCCAGCAGTTACGGAACGACAGGATCCGGCGAGCAGTACTTC
V gene: TRBV28; clone size: many; D gene: NA; J gene: TRBJ2-1; CDR3 protein: CASSKRAGLRSEQFF; CDR3 DNA: TGTGCCAGCAGCAAGAGAGCTGGACTCCGCTCTGAGCAGTTCTTC